This T cell receptor (beta chain) derives from a study of blood T cells in healthy people across ages. The CDR3 covers 16 residues. The germline gives CDR1 MNHNY, CDR2 SVGAGI (reference sequence). The V gene lost 7 bases and the J gene lost 1 base, with 19 bases spanning the gap. Combining a sample-barcoded 5' primer with a J-beta primer mix, a second PCR ran for roughly 7 to 12 cycles. TCRdb re-called the 5' RACE reads through MiXCR, storing one row per CDR3 protein. This table holds roughly 1,500,000 distinct CDR3 sequences, about 32% found once. The sample consisted of blood. V usage is TRBV6-6 and J usage is TRBJ1-1, with D perhaps TRBD1 (5 bases). The TCR sequence derives from a woman in her 30s in good health. CDR3: CASTPGGPHANTEAFF. DNA for the CDR3: TGTGCCAGCACTCCCGGGGGTCCCCATGCGAACACTGAAGCTTTCTTT.